Listed below are T cell receptor beta chains from one sample, sequenced in a study of T cells in Graves' hyperthyroidism and ophthalmopathy. TCRdb redid the calling of the multiplex PCR reads with MiXCR, one entry per CDR3 protein. The sample carries under 300,000 distinct CDR3 sequences, over 12% recorded once. The material sequenced was blood. These receptors all stem from a woman between 45 and 60 years old with Graves' hyperthyroidism that later progressed to Graves' ophthalmopathy. CDR3s include the opening cysteine and the closing phenylalanine or tryptophan. D genes are given only for firm matches. Clone size is not always given. Where it is, it says once, few, many or a class for expanded clones.

D	size	V	J	DNA	CDR3
NA	many	TRBV6-1	TRBJ1-4	TGTGCCAGCACAACAGGTGCAACTAATGAAAAACTGTTTTTT	CASTTGATNEKLFF
TRBD1	many	TRBV6-1	TRBJ2-3	TGTGCCAGCAGCCGACAGGGCCAGTTCACAGATACGCAGTATTTT	CASSRQGQFTDTQYF
NA	many	TRBV12-3/TRBV12-4	TRBJ1-2	TGTGCCAGCAGTTTAGCCAGCTATGGCTACACCTTC	CASSLASYGYTF
TRBD1	many	TRBV24-1	TRBJ2-3	TGTGCCACCAGTGACCCGGGACAGGGACTTACAGATACGCAGTATTTT	CATSDPGQGLTDTQYF
TRBD1	few	TRBV4-1	TRBJ1-5	TGCGCCAGCAGTCCCAAGACAGGGTATTTCGACAATCAGCCCCAGCATTTT	CASSPKTGYFDNQPQHF
NA	few	TRBV10-3	TRBJ1-1	TGTGCCATAGGAGGGACCCCTAACACTGAAGCTTTCTTT	CAIGGTPNTEAFF
NA	NA	TRBV5-8	TRBJ1-6	TGTGCCAGCAGCCCCATCCCAGGGAGCTCCTATAATTCACCCCTCCACTTT	CASSPIPGSSYNSPLHF
TRBD2	many	TRBV27	TRBJ2-1	TGTGCCAGCAGGCTAGCGGGAGTATCTGAGCAGTTCTTC	CASRLAGVSEQFF
TRBD1	NA	TRBV3-1	TRBJ2-7	TGTGCCAGCAGCCCTGAACAGGGGGCTCGGGAGCAGTACTTC	CASSPEQGAREQYF
NA	NA	TRBV6-1	TRBJ1-3	TGTGCCACCCTGGGTTCTGGAAACACCATATATTTT	CATLGSGNTIYF
NA	many	TRBV5-1	TRBJ2-1	TGCGCCAGCAGCTTGGAAAGGATCGGGGTCTGGTCCTACAATGAGCAGTTCTTC	CASSLERIGVWSYNEQFF
NA	many	TRBV10-3	TRBJ2-3	TGTGCCATCGGGGCCCAGCGGATTAGCACAGATACGCAGTATTTT	CAIGAQRISTDTQYF
NA	NA	TRBV10-3	TRBJ1-4	TGTGCCATCAGTGAACAGGGTGAGGGGAGTGAAAAACTGTTTTTT	CAISEQGEGSEKLFF
NA	NA	TRBV27	TRBJ1-5	TGTGCCAGCAGTTGGGGGGCAGGGGGCAATCAGCCCCAGCATTTT	CASSWGAGGNQPQHF
NA	NA	TRBV27	TRBJ1-2	TGTGCCAGCAGCCGGGTGGGGGGGGGGAGGGATGATGGCTACACCTTC	CASSRVGGGRDDGYTF
NA	many	TRBV2	TRBJ2-7	TGTGCCAGCAGTTGGGACCGGGAAGGGGAGCAGTACTTC	CASSWDREGEQYF
NA	NA	TRBV5-1	TRBJ1-1	TGCGCCAGCCGAGTCGGGGGTGGCACTGAAGCTTTCTTT	CASRVGGGTEAFF
NA	many	TRBV11-2	TRBJ2-7	TGTGCCAGCAGCTTTGGACTTCAGTTCTCCTACGAGCAGTACTTC	CASSFGLQFSYEQYF
NA	many	TRBV7-3	TRBJ2-1	TGTGCCAGCAGCCCGCGGCCGGCCGGTGAGCAGTTCTTC	CASSPRPAGEQFF
NA	many	TRBV28	TRBJ1-4	TGTGCCAGCAGCCCGATCGGACAGAGCCTAAATGAAAAACTGTTTTTT	CASSPIGQSLNEKLFF
NA	many	TRBV9	TRBJ1-1	TGTGCCAGCAGCGTCGGATCTGGGGGCACTGAAGCTTTCTTT	CASSVGSGGTEAFF
NA	many	TRBV7-9	TRBJ1-2	TGTGCCAGCAGCTTAGGGGAGAGCTCCTATGGCTACACCTTC	CASSLGESSYGYTF
NA	many	TRBV9	TRBJ2-3	TGTGCCAGCAGCGTAGATGCTACGCAGTATTTT	CASSVDATQYF
TRBD2	many	TRBV20-1	TRBJ2-1	TGCAGTGCTAGAGATCAGCTAGCGGGGCCGTACAATGAGCAGTTCTTC	CSARDQLAGPYNEQFF
TRBD2	many	TRBV10-3	TRBJ2-7	TGTGCCATCAGGTCTAGCGGGAGTTCCGAGCAGTACTTC	CAIRSSGSSEQYF
NA	NA	TRBV18	TRBJ2-7	TGTGCCAGCTCACCCCCGGTTGCGGGCAGACCTTACGAGCAGTACTTC	CASSPPVAGRPYEQYF
NA	many	TRBV3-1	TRBJ1-1	TGTGCCAGCAGCCAAGCAATGAACACTGAAGCTTTCTTT	CASSQAMNTEAFF
TRBD2	many	TRBV25-1	TRBJ2-1	TGTGCCAGCAGTGACACGGGGGGGAGGGCAGATTTCAATGAGCAGTTCTTC	CASSDTGGRADFNEQFF
TRBD1	many	TRBV30	TRBJ2-3	TGTGCCTGCCGGGACAGGATTTCCGAGGATACGCAGTATTTT	CACRDRISEDTQYF
TRBD1	many	TRBV7-9	TRBJ2-7	TGTGCCAGCAGCTCGACAGGGGCGGCCGAGCAGTACTTC	CASSSTGAAEQYF
NA	NA	TRBV11-1	TRBJ2-3	TGTGCCAGCAGCTTAGTTGCTAGTTGGTCTTCAGATACGCAGTATTTT	CASSLVASWSSDTQYF
NA	many	TRBV12-3/TRBV12-4	TRBJ2-1	TGTGCCAGCAGTTTAACCAGTGGGGGAGGTTCAGAACACGATGAGCAGTTCTTC	CASSLTSGGGSEHDEQFF
TRBD1	NA	TRBV2	TRBJ2-2	TGTGCCAGCTCCCGTTCCTCGACAGGGCGGGACACCGGGGAGCTGTTTTTT	CASSRSSTGRDTGELFF
TRBD2	NA	TRBV9	TRBJ2-7	TGTGCCAGCAGCGTAGGAGCGGGAGGTCGCTCCTACGAGCAGTACTTC	CASSVGAGGRSYEQYF
NA	few	TRBV9	TRBJ1-1	TGTGCCAGCAGCGTATCTGGCAGGGAGACTGAAGCTTTCTTT	CASSVSGRETEAFF
TRBD2	few	TRBV5-6	TRBJ2-2	TGTGCCAGCAGCTTGGGACTAGCGGCCTTCACCGGGGAGCTGTTTTTT	CASSLGLAAFTGELFF
TRBD1	NA	TRBV25-1	TRBJ2-7	TGTGCCAGCAGTGAGCTTGGACAGGGCGCCTACGAGCAGTACTTC	CASSELGQGAYEQYF
TRBD2	many	TRBV10-1	TRBJ2-5	TGCGCCAGCAAGGCTAGCGGGAGGTCTCGCGCGGGAGGGACCCAGTACTTC	CASKASGRSRAGGTQYF
NA	few	TRBV3-1	TRBJ1-2	TGTGCCAGCAGCCACCACGGGACTCCTGGCTACACCTTC	CASSHHGTPGYTF
NA	NA	TRBV29-1	TRBJ2-2	TGCAGCGCTGGGGGGCGGACAGCCAACACCGGGGAGCTGTTTTTT	CSAGGRTANTGELFF
NA	many	TRBV28	TRBJ1-2	TGTGCCAGCAGTTTACTCGACACCTACTATGGCTACACCTTC	CASSLLDTYYGYTF
TRBD1	many	TRBV2	TRBJ2-5	TGTGCCAGCAGTCGGGACAGGAGGGAGACCCAGTACTTC	CASSRDRRETQYF
NA	NA	TRBV30	TRBJ1-6	TGTGCCTGGGGGAGGACCTATAATTCACCCCTCCACTTT	CAWGRTYNSPLHF
NA	many	TRBV19	TRBJ1-2	TGTGCCAGTAACCCAGGCGGGGACGGCTATGGCTACACCTTC	CASNPGGDGYGYTF
NA	many	TRBV5-6	TRBJ1-1	TGTGCCAGCAGCTTCAGTAATATGAACACTGAAGCTTTCTTT	CASSFSNMNTEAFF
NA	many	TRBV28	TRBJ2-1	TGTGCCAGCAGCGTCGCTCGGGACTTGCAGTTCTTC	CASSVARDLQFF
NA	many	TRBV19	TRBJ1-5	TGTGCCAGTAATGCAGGACGGAACAATCAGCCCCAGCATTTT	CASNAGRNNQPQHF
NA	many	TRBV12-3/TRBV12-4	TRBJ2-5	TGTGCCAGCAGTGGGGACCGAGAGACCCAGTACTTC	CASSGDRETQYF
NA	many	TRBV28	TRBJ1-5	TGTGCCAGCACCTCCGTCGGGGGGGCGCCTAATCAGCCCCAGCATTTT	CASTSVGGAPNQPQHF
TRBD2	many	TRBV3-1	TRBJ2-5	TGTGCCAGCAGTCATAGCGGGAGGGGGTTTATAGAGACCCAGTACTTC	CASSHSGRGFIETQYF
TRBD2	many	TRBV27	TRBJ2-7	TGTGCCAGCAGTTTATCGGGAGCGGGAGTTAGGTACGAGCAGTACTTC	CASSLSGAGVRYEQYF
TRBD1	many	TRBV18	TRBJ1-2	TGTGCCAGCTCACCCCCGGGACAGCGTTATGGCTACACCTTC	CASSPPGQRYGYTF
TRBD1	many	TRBV30	TRBJ1-3	TGTGCCTGGCAGACCGGCAGGGGGACCACCATATATTTT	CAWQTGRGTTIYF